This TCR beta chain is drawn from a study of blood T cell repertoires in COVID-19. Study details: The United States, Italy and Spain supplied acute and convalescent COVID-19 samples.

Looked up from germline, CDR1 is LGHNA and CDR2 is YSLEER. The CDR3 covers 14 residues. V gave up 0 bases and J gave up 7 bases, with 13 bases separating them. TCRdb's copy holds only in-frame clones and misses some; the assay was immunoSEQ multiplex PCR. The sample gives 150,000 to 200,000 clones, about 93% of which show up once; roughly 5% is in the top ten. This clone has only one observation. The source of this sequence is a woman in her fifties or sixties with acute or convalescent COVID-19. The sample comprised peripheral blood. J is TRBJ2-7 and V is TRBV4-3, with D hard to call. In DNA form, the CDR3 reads TGCGCCAGCAGCCAAGATCGCTGGGCCTTAGAGCAGTACTTC. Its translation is CASSQDRWALEQYF.